This T cell receptor (beta chain) came from a study of blood T cell repertoires in COVID-19 (dated by TCRdb to the early 2020s). Turning to the overall study: Samples covering the acute and convalescent phases of COVID-19 were provided by collaborators in the United States, Italy and Spain. The material from the prospective study consisted of cDNA or gDNA derived from T cells, B-cell-depleted T cells, or PBMCs. The dataset comprised deeply sampled blood TCRbeta repertoires from subjects exposed to, actively infected with, or recovered from COVID-19. The repertoires were released in a freely available public database intended as a resource for research on the immune response to SARS-CoV-2. Samples were obtained from the ongoing ImmuneRACE study (first 160 participants) and from over a thousand subjects provided by 6 global collaborators. Sample metadata almost always included a de-identified subject ID, COVID-19 status, age in years and sex. Where available, HLA class I and class II types were taken from metadata supplied by the sample provider and were not determined by assay-based typing.

Worth noting for this clone: What this receptor recognizes is not known. The sample holds no much larger clone one base away, and base qualities are not on file.

Each collaborating institution followed its own protocols to collect whole blood in K2EDTA tubes. For TCRbeta analysis, collaborator samples were shipped as frozen whole blood, as isolated PBMCs, or as DNA extracted from either sample type. TCRbeta CDR3 regions were amplified from genomic DNA using the immunoSEQ Assay, a bias-controlled multiplex PCR. The authors processed their data as follows. The number of nucleated cells in each sample was estimated by amplification of reference gene primers within the assay. To quantify the absolute abundance of each unique TCRbeta CDR3 rearrangement, sequence reads were collapsed and filtered. For each sample, productive Simpson clonality was calculated as the square root of Simpson's diversity index over productive rearrangements. TCRdb limited this immuneACCESS table to in-frame rearrangements with V and J called. A share of clones is missing; checked studies link under half to unresolved V genes, and the rest is unexplained. V and J calls and clone size are given by that table; D and trimming were obtained from the DNA. The sample table contains approximately 63,000 clones; only one count was recorded for 70% to 90% of them. Of the sample, roughly 20% is held by the ten largest clones.

General findings and caveats noted by the study authors: Clinical and demographic metadata were provided uncurated, with the amount varying by source and participant.

The CDR3 holds 16 amino acids from the cysteine to the phenylalanine. Here the CDR3 DNA is all that survives: 48 bases in frame from base 1. The germline V gene encodes CDR1 SGHVS and CDR2 FQNEAQ. The V and J ends are trimmed by 2 bases and 1 base, leaving 11 bases between them. The clonotype comes from a woman of 80 years or more with active COVID-19. Sequenced: peripheral blood. The chain uses TRBV7-8 and TRBJ2-2; the D region possibly corresponds to TRBD1 (5 bases align). DNA sequence: TGTGCCAGCAGCTTACGCCAGGGTGGGAACACCGGGGAGCTGTTTTTT. Protein translation: CASSLRQGGNTGELFF.